The 9 T cell receptor beta chains presented below share a single source sample, sequenced in a study of chemoradiotherapy in HPV16-positive cancers (dated by TCRdb to between 2020 and 2023). The library relied on the immunoSEQ multiplex PCR assay. TCRdb limited this immuneACCESS table to in-frame rearrangements with V and J called. A share of clones is missing; checked studies link under half to unresolved V genes, and the rest is unexplained. Here the sample has fewer than 3,500 clones; over 75% occur a single time. The top ten clones comprise 3% to 4% of the sample. The sequenced sample was tumor tissue, obtained from a patient who underwent chemoradiotherapy. The receptors originated from a human donor with HPV-associated anogenital cancer.

The V and J genes are TRBV14 and TRBJ2-3, with D possibly being TRBD2 (6 bases). V lost 6 bases to trimming and J lost 2 bases, with 9 bases between them. Germline CDR1 reads SGHDN; CDR2 reads FVKESK. The CDR3 loop spans 13 amino acids. This CDR3 is CASRGGVTDTQYF. The CDR3 bases are TGTGCCAGCAGGGGCGGGGTCACAGATACGCAGTATTTT.

V and J are TRBV6-1 and TRBJ2-5, with 7 bases that match TRBD1. This CDR3 spans 13 amino acids. Germline V lookup: CDR1 MNHNS, CDR2 SASEGT. V shed 5 bases, J shed 1 base, and the junction held 1 base outside the gene matches. CDR3 coding DNA: TGTGCCAGCAGTAACAGGGGCCAAGAGACCCAGTACTTC. It is translated as CASSNRGQETQYF.

This clone was counted once. The chain employs TRBV6-5 and TRBJ2-7; 14 bases map to TRBD2. The CDR3 spans 15 residues. With 6 bases clipped from V and 11 bases from J, the junction kept 12 bases outside the gene matches. Germline CDR1 and CDR2: MNHEY and SVGAGI. CDR3 region: CASSRPGTSGSPEYF. The CDR3 nucleotides are TGTGCCAGCAGCCGACCCGGGACTAGCGGGAGTCCGGAGTACTTC.

This clone has just one count. The V gene is TRBV5-6, the J gene TRBJ2-3, with 13 bases aligning to TRBD2. V was clipped by 4 bases and J by 0 bases; unmatched bases: 5. In germline, CDR1 is SGHDT, CDR2 YYEEEE. This CDR3 has 17 residues. In DNA, the CDR3 is TGTGCCAGCAGCCGAAGACTAGCGGGGGGTAGCACAGATACGCAGTATTTT. This translates into CASSRRLAGGSTDTQYF.

V and J are TRBV27 and TRBJ2-1; 7 positions agree with TRBD2. The CDR3 covers 16 residues. CDR1 is MNHEY, CDR2 SMNVEV, per germline (reference sequence). Germline trimming cut 7 bases from V and 6 bases from J; bases unmatched to any gene: 15. The CDR3 here is CASTPLEAGRVNEQFF. CDR3 coding DNA: TGTGCCAGCACTCCATTGGAAGCGGGGCGAGTCAATGAGCAGTTCTTC.

The chain employs TRBV28 and TRBJ1-1; the match to TRBD1 covers 7 bases. This CDR3 contains 12 residues. The V and J ends lost 6 bases and 7 bases, in that order; junction bases with no gene match: 5. In germline, CDR1 is MDHEN, CDR2 SYDVKM. CDR3 amino acids: CASSSDRFEAFF. The CDR3 region has the DNA TGTGCCAGCAGCTCGGACAGGTTTGAAGCTTTCTTT.

This chain joins TRBV5-8 and TRBJ2-2; D assignment may be TRBD1 or TRBD2 (5 bases each). V shed 5 bases and J shed 3 bases, with 14 bases lying between them. This CDR3 comprises 15 residues. Germline CDR1 reads SGHTS; CDR2 reads YDEGEE. CDR3 sequence: CASRWPGTHTGELFF. The DNA of the CDR3 is TGTGCCAGCAGGTGGCCCGGGACCCACACCGGGGAGCTGTTTTTT.

The chain combines TRBV7-6 with TRBJ1-2; D is perhaps TRBD1 (5 bases). V was shortened by 1 base and J by 4 bases, with 13 bases between the two germline ends. Germline lookup yields CDR1 SGHVS and CDR2 FNYEAQ. The CDR3 consists of 15 residues. Here the CDR3 reads CASSLDAGRAYGYTF. For the CDR3, the DNA is TGTGCCAGCAGCTTAGACGCAGGGCGTGCCTATGGCTACACCTTC.

The CDR3 DNA reads as TGTGCCAGCAGTGAATACAACAGGGCAGTCAAAGAGACCCAGTACTTC. It encodes CASSEYNRAVKETQYF. The rearrangement joins TRBV2 to TRBJ2-5, with a weak D call TRBD1 (6 bases). The CDR3 runs 16 residues. CDR1 SNHLY and CDR2 FYNNEI come from the germline V gene. Trimming shortened V by 2 bases and J by 3 bases, and 16 bases separated the two germline ends.